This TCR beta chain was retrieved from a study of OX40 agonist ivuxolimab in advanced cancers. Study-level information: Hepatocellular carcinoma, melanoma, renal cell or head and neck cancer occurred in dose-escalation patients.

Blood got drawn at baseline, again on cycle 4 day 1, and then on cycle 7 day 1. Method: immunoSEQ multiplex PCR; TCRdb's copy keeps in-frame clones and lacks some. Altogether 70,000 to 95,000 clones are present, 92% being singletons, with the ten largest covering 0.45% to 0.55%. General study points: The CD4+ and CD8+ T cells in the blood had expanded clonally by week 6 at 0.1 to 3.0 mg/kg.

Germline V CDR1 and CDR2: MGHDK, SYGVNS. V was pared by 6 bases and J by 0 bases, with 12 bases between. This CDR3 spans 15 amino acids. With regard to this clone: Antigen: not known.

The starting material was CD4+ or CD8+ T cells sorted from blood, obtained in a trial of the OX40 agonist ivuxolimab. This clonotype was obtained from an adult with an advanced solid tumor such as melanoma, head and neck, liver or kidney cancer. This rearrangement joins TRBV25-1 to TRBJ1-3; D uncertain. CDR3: CASSHTPDSGNTIYF. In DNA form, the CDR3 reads TGTGCCAGCAGCCATACGCCGGACTCTGGAAACACCATATATTTT.